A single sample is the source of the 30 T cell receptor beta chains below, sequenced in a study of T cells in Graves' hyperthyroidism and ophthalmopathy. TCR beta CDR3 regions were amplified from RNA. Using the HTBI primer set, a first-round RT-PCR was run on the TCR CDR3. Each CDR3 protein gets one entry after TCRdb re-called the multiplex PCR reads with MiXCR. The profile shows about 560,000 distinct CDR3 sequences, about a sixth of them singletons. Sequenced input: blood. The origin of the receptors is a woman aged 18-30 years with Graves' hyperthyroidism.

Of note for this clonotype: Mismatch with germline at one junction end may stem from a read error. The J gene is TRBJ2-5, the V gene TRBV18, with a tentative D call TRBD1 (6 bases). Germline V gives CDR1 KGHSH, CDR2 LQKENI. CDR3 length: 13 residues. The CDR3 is CASSPPKGETLYF. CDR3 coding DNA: TGTGCCAGCTCACCACCGAAGGGGGAGACCCTGTACTTC.

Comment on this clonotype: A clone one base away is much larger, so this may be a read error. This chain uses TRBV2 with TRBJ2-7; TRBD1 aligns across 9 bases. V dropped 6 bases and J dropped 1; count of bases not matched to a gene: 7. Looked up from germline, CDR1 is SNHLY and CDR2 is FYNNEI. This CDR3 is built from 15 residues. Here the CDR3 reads CASRRVGQGSYEQYF. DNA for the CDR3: TGTGCCAGCAGGAGGGTGGGACAGGGTTCCTACGAGCAGTACTTC.

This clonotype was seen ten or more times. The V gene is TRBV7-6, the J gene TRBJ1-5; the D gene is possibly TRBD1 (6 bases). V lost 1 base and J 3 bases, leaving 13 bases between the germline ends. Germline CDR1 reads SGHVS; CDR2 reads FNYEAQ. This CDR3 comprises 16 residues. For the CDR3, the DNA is TGTGCCAGCAGCTTAGGGGCAGGGGATAACAATCAGCCCCAGCATTTT. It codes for CASSLGAGDNNQPQHF.

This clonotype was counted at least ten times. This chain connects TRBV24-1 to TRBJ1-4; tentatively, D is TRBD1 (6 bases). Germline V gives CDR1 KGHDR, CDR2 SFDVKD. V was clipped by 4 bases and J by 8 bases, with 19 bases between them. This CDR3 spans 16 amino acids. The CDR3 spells CATSDSGTPAEEKLFF. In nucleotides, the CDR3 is TGTGCCACCAGTGACTCTGGGACACCGGCTGAAGAAAAACTGTTTTTT.

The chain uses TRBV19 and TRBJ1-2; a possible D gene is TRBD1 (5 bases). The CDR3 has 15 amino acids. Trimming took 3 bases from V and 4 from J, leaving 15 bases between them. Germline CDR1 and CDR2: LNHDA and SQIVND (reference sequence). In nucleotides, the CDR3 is TGTGCCAGTAGTATCAGTGTGACAGAAATCTATGGCTACACCTTC. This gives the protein CASSISVTEIYGYTF.

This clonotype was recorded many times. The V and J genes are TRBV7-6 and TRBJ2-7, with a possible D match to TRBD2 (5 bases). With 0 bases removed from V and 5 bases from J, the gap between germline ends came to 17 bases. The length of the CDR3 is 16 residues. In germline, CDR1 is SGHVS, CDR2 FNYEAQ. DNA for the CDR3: TGTGCCAGCAGCTTAGCACAAGGCGGGCTCGGGGACGAGCAGTACTTC. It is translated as CASSLAQGGLGDEQYF.

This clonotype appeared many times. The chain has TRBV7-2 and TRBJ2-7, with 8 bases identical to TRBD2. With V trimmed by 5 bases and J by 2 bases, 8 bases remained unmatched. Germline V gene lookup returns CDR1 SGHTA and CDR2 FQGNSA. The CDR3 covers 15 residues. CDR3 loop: CASSPESGGAYEQYF. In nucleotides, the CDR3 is TGTGCCAGCAGCCCCGAGAGCGGGGGTGCCTACGAGCAGTACTTC. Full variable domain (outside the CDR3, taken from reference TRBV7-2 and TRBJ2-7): GAGVSQSPSNKVTEKGKDVELRCDPISGHTALYWYRQSLGQGLEFLIYFQGNSAPDKSGLPSDRFSAERTGGSVSTLTIQRTQQEDSAVYLCASSPESGGAYEQYFGPGTRLTVT.

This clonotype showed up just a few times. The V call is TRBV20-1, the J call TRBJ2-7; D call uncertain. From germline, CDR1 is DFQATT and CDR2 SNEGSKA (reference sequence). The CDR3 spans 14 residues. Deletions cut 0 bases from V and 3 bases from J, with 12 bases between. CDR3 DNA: TGCAGTGCTAGAGATGAGAGACACTTCTACGAGCAGTACTTC. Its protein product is CSARDERHFYEQYF.

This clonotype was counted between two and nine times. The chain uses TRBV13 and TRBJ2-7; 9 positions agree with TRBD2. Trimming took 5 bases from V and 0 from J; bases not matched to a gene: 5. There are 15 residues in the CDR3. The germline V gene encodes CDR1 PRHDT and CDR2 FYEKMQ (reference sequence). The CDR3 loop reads CASSLPGLASYEQYF. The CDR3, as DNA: TGTGCCAGCAGCCTTCCGGGACTAGCCTCCTACGAGCAGTACTTC.

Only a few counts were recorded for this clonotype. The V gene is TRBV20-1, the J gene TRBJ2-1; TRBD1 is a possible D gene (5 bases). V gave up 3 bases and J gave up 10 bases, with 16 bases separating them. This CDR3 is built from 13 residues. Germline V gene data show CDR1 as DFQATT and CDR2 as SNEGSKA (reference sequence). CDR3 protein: CSARSDNPGEQFF. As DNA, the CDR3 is TGCAGTGCTAGGTCCGACAACCCAGGGGAGCAGTTCTTC.

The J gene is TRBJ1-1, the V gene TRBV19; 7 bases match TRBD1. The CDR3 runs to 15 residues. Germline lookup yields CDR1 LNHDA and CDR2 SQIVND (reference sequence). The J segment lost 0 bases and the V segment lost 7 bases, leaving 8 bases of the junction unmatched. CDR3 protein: CASTTGGQLNTEAFF. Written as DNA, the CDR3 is TGTGCCAGTACCACTGGGGGACAGTTGAACACTGAAGCTTTCTTT.

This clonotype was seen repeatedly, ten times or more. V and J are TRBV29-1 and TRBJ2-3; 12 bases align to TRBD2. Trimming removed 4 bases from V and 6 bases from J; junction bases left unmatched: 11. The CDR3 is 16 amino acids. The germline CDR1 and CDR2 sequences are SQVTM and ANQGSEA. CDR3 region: CSVAQTSGGEVDTQYF. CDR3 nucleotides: TGCAGCGTTGCCCAGACTAGCGGGGGCGAGGTTGATACGCAGTATTTT.

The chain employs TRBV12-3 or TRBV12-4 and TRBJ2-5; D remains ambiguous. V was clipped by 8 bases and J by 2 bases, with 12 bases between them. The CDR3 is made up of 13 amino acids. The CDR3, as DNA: TGTGCCAGCCTTCCAGGCAGTCAAGAGACCCAGTACTTC. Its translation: CASLPGSQETQYF.

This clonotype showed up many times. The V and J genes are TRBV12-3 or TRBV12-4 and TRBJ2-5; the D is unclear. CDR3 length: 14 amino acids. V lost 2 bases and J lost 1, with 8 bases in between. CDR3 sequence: CASSLQPTQETQYF. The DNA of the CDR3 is TGTGCCAGCAGTTTACAGCCTACCCAAGAGACCCAGTACTTC.

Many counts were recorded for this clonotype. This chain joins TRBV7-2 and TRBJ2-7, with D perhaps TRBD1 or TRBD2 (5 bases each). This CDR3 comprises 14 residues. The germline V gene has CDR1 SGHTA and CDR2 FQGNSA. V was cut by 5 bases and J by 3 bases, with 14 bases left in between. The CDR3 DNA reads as TGTGCCAGCAGCCTTGACGGGGACGTCTACGAGCAGTACTTC. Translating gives CASSLDGDVYEQYF.

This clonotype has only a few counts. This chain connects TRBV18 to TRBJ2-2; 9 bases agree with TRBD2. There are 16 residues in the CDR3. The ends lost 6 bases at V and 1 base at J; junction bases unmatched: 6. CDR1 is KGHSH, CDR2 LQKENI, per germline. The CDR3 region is CASSQRLAENTGELFF. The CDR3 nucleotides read TGTGCCAGCTCCCAGAGACTAGCGGAGAACACCGGGGAGCTGTTTTTT.

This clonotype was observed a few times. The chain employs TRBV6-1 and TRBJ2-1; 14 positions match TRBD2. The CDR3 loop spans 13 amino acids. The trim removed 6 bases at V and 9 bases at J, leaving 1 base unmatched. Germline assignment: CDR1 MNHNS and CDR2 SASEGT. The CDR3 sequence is CASRTSGGGEQFF. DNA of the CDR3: TGTGCCAGCAGGACTAGCGGGGGGGGTGAGCAGTTCTTC.

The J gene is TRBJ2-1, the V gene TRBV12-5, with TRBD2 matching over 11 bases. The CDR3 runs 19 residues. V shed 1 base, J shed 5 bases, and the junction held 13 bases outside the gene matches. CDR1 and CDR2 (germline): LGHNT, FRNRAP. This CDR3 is CASGLALLGASGRHNEQFF. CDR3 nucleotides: TGTGCTAGTGGTTTGGCTCTCCTTGGGGCTAGCGGGAGGCACAATGAGCAGTTCTTC.

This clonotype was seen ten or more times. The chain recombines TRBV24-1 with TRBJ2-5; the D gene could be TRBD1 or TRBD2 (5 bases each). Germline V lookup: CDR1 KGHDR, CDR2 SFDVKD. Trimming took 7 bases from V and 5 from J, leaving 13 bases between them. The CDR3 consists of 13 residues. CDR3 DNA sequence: TGTGCCACCAGGGACGTAGGGGAGGAGACCCAGTACTTC. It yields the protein CATRDVGEETQYF.

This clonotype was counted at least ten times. The CDR3 spells CATSDRDRGGNQPQHF. CDR3 DNA: TGTGCCACCAGTGACAGGGACAGGGGAGGCAATCAGCCCCAGCATTTT. The chain joins TRBV24-1 to TRBJ1-5; TRBD1 agrees at 10 bases. The CDR3 covers 16 residues. V shed 4 bases and J 2 bases; nucleotides not matched to a gene: 4. From germline, CDR1 is KGHDR and CDR2 SFDVKD.

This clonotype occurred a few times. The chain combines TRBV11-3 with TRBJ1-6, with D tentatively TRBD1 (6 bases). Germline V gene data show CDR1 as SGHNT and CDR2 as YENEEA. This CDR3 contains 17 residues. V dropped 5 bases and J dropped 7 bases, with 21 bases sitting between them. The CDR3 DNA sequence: TGTGCCAGCAGCCTATCCCTACTCAGGGGACTCAATTCACCCCTCCACTTT. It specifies CASSLSLLRGLNSPLHF.

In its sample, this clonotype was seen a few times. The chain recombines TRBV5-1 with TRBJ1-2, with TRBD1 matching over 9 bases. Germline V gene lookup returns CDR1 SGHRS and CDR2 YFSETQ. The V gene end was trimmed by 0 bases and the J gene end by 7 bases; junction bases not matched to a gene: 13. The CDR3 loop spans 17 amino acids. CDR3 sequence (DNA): TGCGCCAGCAGCTTGGATCATCTGGCGGACAGGGGTTCTGGCTACACCTTC. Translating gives CASSLDHLADRGSGYTF.

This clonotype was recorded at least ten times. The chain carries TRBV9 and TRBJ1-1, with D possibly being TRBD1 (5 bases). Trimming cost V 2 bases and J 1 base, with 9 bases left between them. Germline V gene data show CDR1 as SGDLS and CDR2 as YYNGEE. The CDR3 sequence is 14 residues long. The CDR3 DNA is TGTGCCAGCAGCGTCGGGACGGGGAACACTGAAGCTTTCTTT. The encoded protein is CASSVGTGNTEAFF.

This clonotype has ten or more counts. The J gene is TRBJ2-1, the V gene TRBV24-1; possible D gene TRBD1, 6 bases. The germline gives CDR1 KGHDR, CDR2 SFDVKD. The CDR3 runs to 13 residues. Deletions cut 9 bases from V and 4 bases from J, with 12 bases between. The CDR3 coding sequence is TGTGCCACCCAAGAAAGGGGGTACAATGAGCAGTTCTTC. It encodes CATQERGYNEQFF.

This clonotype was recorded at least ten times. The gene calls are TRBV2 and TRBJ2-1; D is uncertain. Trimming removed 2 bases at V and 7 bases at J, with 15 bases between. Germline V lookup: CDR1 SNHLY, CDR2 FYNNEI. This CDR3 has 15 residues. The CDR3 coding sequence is TGTGCCAGCAGTGAAAGATCTGGCGCTAGGAATGAGCAGTTCTTC. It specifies CASSERSGARNEQFF.

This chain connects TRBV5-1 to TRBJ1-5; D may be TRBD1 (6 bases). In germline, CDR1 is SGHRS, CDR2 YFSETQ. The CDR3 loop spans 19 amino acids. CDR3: CAIGGIHMDMNIDNQPQHF. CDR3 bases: TGCGCGATCGGGGGCATACATATGGATATGAATATAGACAATCAGCCCCAGCATTTT.

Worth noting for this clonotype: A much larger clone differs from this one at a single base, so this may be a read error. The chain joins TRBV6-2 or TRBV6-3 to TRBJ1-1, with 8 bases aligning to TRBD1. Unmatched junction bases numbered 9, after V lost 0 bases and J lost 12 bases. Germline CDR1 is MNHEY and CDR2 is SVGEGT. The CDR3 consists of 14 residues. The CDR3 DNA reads TGTGCCAGCAGTTACTCCGGGACAGGCGCTGGGCCTTTCTTT. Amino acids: CASSYSGTGAGPFF.

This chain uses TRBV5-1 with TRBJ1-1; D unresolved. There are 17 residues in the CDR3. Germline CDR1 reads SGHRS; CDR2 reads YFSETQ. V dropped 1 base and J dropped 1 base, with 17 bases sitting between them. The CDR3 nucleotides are TGCGCCAGCAGCTTGATTGGCAAGGCCCTTGCGAACACTGAAGCTTTCTTT. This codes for CASSLIGKALANTEAFF. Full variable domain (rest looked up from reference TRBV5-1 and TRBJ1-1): KAGVTQTPRYLIKTRGQQVTLSCSPISGHRSVSWYQQTPGQGLQFLFEYFSETQRNKGNFPGRFSGRQFSNSRSEMNVSTLELGDSALYLCASSLIGKALANTEAFFGQGTRLTVV.

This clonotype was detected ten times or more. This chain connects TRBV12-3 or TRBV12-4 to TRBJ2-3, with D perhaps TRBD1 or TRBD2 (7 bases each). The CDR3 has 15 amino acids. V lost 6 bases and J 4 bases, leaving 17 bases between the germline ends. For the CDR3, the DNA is TGTGCCAGCAGCTACCTCAGGGGGGGCGCAGATACGCAGTATTTT. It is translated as CASSYLRGGADTQYF.

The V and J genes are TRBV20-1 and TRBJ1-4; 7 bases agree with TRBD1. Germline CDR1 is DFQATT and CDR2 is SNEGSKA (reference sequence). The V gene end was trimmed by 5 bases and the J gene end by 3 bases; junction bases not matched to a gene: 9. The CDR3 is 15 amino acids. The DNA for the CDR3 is TGCAGTGCTCGGACAGGCGGCGTAGCTAATGAAAAACTGTTTTTT. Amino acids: CSARTGGVANEKLFF.